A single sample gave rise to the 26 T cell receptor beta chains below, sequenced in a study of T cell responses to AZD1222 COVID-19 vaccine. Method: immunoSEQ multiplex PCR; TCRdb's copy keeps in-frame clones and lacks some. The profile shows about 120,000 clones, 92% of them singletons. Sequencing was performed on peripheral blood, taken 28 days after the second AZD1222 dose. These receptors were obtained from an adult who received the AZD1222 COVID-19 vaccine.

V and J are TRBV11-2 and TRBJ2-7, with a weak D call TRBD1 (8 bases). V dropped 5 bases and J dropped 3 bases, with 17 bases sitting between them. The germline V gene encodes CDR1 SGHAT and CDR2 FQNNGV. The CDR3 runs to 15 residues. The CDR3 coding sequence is TGTGCCAGCAGCCCCCGGACAGGGACTAACTACGAGCAGTACTTC. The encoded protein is CASSPRTGTNYEQYF.

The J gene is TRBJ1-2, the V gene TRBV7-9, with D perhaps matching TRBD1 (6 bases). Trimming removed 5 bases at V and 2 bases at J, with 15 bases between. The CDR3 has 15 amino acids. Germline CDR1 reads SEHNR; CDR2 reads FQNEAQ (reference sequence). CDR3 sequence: CASSTTGQLNYGYTF. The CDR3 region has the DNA TGTGCCAGCAGCACAACTGGACAGCTAAACTATGGCTACACCTTC.

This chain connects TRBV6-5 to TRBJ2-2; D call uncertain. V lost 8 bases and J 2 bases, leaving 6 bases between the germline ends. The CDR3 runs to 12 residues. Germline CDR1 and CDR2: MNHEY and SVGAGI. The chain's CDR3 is CASALNTGELFF. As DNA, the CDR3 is TGTGCCAGCGCTCTCAACACCGGGGAGCTGTTTTTT.

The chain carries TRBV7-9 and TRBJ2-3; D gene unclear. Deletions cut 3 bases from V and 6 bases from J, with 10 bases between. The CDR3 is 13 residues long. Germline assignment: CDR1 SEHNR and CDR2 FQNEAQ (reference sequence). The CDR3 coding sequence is TGTGCCAGCAGCTTGGCTGGGTTCGATACGCAGTATTTT. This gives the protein CASSLAGFDTQYF.

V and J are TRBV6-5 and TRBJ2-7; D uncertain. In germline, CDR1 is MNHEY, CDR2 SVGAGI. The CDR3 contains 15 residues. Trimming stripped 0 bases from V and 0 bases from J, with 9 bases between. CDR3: CASSYSTPSSYEQYF. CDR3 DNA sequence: TGTGCCAGCAGTTACTCAACTCCGAGCTCCTACGAGCAGTACTTC.

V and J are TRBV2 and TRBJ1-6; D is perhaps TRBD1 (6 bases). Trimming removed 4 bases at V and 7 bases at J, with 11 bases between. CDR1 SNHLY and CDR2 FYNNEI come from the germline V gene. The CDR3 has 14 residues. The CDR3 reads CASSARGRNSPLHF. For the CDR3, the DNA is TGTGCCAGCAGTGCCAGGGGTCGAAATTCACCCCTCCACTTT. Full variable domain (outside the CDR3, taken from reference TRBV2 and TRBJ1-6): EPEVTQTPSHQVTQMGQEVILRCVPISNHLYFYWYRQILGQKVEFLVSFYNNEISEKSEIFDDQFSVERPDGSNFTLKIRSTKLEDSAMYFCASSARGRNSPLHFGNGTRLTVT.

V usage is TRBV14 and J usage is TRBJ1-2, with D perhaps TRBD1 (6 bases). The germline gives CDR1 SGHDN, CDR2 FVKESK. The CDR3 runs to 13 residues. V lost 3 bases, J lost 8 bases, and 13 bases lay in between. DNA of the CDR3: TGTGCCAGCAGCCAGGGACATTGGTCGGGCTACACCTTC. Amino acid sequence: CASSQGHWSGYTF.

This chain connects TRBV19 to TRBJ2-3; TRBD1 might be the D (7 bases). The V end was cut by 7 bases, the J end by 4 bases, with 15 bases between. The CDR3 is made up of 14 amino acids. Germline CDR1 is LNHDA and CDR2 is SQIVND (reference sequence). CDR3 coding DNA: TGTGCCAGTACCACCCAGGGGGGCGCAGATACGCAGTATTTT. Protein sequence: CASTTQGGADTQYF.

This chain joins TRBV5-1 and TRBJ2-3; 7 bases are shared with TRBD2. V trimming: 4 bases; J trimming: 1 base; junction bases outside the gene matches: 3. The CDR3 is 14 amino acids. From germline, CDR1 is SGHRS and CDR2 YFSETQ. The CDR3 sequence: CASSPSGGTDTQYF. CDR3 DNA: TGCGCCAGCAGCCCAAGCGGGGGCACAGATACGCAGTATTTT.

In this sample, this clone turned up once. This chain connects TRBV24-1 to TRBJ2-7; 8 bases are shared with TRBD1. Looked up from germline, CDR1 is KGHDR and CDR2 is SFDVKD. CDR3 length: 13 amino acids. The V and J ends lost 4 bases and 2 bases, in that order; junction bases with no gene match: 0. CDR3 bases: TGTGCCACCAGTGAGACAGGGGCCTACGAGCAGTACTTC. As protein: CATSETGAYEQYF.

The CDR3 region is CASSPRTDNSPLHF. CDR3 bases: TGTGCCAGCAGTCCCCGGACTGATAATTCACCCCTCCACTTT. The chain links TRBV28 to TRBJ1-6; D remains ambiguous. Trimming took 5 bases from V and 5 from J, leaving 10 bases between them. The CDR3 has 14 residues. Germline CDR1 is MDHEN and CDR2 is SYDVKM.

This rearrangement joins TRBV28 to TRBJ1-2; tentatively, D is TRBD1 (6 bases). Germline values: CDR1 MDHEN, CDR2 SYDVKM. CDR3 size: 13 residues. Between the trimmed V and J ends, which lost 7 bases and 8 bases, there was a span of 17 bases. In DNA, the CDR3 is TGTGCCAGCACCGTTGCGGGGGGCAAAGGCTACACCTTC. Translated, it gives CASTVAGGKGYTF.

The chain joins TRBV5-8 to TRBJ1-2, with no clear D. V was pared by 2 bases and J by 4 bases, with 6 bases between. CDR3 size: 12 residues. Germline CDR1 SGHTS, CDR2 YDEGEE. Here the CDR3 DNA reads TGTGCCAGCAGCTTTGTGACCTATGGCTACACCTTC. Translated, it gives CASSFVTYGYTF.

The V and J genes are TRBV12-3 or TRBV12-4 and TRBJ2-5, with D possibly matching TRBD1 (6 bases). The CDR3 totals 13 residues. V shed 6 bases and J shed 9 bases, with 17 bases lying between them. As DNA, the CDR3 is TGTGCCAGCAGCTGGGACAACCCGGGTCCCCAGTACTTC. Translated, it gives CASSWDNPGPQYF.

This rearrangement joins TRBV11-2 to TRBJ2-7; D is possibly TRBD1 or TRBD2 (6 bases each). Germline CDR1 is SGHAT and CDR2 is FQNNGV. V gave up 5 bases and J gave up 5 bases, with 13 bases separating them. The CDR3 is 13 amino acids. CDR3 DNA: TGTGCCAGCAGCCCCCCGGGGGCCCACGAGCAGTACTTC. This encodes CASSPPGAHEQYF.

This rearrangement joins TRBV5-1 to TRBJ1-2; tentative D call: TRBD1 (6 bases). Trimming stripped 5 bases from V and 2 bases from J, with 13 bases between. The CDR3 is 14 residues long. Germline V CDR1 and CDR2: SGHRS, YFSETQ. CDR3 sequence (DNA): TGCGCCAGCAGGTCTACAGGGCTGAACTATGGCTACACCTTC. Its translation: CASRSTGLNYGYTF.

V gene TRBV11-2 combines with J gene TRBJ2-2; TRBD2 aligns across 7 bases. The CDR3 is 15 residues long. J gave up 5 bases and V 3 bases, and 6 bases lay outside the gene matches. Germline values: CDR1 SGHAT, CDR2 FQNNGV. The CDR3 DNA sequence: TGTGCCAGCAGCTTCTCTAGCGGACGTACCGGGGAGCTGTTTTTT. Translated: CASSFSSGRTGELFF.

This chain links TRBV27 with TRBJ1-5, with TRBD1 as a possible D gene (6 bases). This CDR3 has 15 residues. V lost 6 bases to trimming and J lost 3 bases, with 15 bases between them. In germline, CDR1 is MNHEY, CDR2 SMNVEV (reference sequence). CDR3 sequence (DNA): TGTGCCAGCAGGACAATACAGGGCCCCAATCAGCCCCAGCATTTT. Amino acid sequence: CASRTIQGPNQPQHF.

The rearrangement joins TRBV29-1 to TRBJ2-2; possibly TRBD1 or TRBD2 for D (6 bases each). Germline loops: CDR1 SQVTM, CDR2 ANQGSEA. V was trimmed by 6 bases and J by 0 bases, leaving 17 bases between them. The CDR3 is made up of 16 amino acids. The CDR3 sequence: CSVGGGRSANTGELFF. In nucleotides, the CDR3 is TGCAGCGTCGGTGGGGGGCGGTCCGCGAACACCGGGGAGCTGTTTTTT.

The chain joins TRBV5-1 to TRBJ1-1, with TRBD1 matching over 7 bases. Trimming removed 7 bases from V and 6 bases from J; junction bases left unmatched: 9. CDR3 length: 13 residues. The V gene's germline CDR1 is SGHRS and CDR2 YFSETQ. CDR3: CASSGQGVSEAFF. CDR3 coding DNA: TGCGCCAGCTCAGGGCAGGGGGTCTCTGAAGCTTTCTTT.

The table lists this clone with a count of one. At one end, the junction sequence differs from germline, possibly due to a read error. This CDR3 is CASTEEAGYDFNQPQHF. DNA of the CDR3: TGTGCCAGCACTGAAGAGGCAGGCTATGACTTTAATCAGCCCCAGCATTTT. The chain combines TRBV2 with TRBJ1-5; no clear D. The CDR3 extends over 17 amino acids. Germline V gene data show CDR1 as SNHLY and CDR2 as FYNNEI.

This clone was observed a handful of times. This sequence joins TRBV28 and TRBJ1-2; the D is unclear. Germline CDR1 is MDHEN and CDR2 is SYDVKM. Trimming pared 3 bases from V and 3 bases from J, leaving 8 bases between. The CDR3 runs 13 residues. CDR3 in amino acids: CASSLVGDYGYTF. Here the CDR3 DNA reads TGTGCCAGCAGTTTGGTCGGAGACTATGGCTACACCTTC.

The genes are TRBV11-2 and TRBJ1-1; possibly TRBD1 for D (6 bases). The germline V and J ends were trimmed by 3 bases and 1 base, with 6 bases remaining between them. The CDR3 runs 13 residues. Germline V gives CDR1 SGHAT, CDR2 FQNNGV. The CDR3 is CASSLGQNTEAFF. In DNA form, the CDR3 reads TGTGCCAGCAGCTTGGGACAGAACACTGAAGCTTTCTTT.

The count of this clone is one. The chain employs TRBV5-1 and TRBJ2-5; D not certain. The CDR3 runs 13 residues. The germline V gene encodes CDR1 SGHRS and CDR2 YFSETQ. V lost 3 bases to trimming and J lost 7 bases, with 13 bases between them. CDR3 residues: CASSWDGQVTQYF. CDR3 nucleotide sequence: TGCGCCAGCAGCTGGGATGGTCAGGTGACCCAGTACTTC.

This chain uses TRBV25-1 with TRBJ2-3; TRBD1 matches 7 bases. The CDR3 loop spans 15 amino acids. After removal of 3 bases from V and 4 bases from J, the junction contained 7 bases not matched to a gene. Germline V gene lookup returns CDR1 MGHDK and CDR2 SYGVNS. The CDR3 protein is CASSDPGTEADTQYF. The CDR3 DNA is TGTGCCAGCAGTGACCCTGGGACAGAAGCAGATACGCAGTATTTT.

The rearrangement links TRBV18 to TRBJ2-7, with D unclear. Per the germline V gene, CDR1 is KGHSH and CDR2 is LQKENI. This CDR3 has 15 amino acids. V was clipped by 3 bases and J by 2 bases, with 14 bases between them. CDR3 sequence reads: CASSPPLSLAYEQYF. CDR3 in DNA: TGTGCCAGCTCACCGCCTCTTTCTCTTGCCTACGAGCAGTACTTC.